Each of the 30 T cell receptor beta chains below was sequenced from the same sample in a study of blood T cell repertoires in COVID-19. Clones were sequenced by immunoSEQ multiplex PCR, and TCRdb holds only the in-frame ones, with some missing. This table has approximately 150,000 clones, roughly nine tenths appearing once. The sequenced sample consisted of peripheral blood. The receptor set was obtained from a human donor in a cohort sampled during active COVID-19.

The chain recombines TRBV3-1 (or the pseudogene TRBV3-2) with TRBJ1-1; no firm D call. Trimming removed 4 bases from V and 4 bases from J, with 13 bases in between. The CDR3 extends over 14 amino acids. Looked up from germline, CDR1 is LGHDT and CDR2 is YNNKEL (reference sequence). The CDR3 region has the DNA TGTGCCAGCAGCCTGCGGGTAGGGCCCACTGAAGCTTTCTTT. Residues: CASSLRVGPTEAFF.

The chain joins TRBV11-2 to TRBJ2-1; 11 bases are a match to TRBD2. Trimming cost V 4 bases and J 9 bases; bases outside gene matches: 11. Looked up from germline, CDR1 is SGHAT and CDR2 is FQNNGV. This CDR3 has 16 residues. The CDR3 DNA follows: TGTGCCAGCAGCTCCAGCCGGCTAGCGGGGGGAGGTGAGCAGTTCTTC. Amino acids: CASSSSRLAGGGEQFF.

The rearrangement links TRBV5-6 to TRBJ1-1; TRBD1 is a possible D gene (6 bases). The CDR3 consists of 13 residues. Germline V gene sequence: CDR1 SGHDT, CDR2 YYEEEE. The V end was cut by 4 bases, the J end by 10 bases, with 17 bases between. CDR3 nucleotide sequence: TGTGCCAGCAGCGCCGGGACACTCCTCGGAGCTTTCTTT. Its protein is CASSAGTLLGAFF.

The chain uses TRBV6-5 and TRBJ2-5, with a possible D match to TRBD2 (7 bases). Trimming cost V 2 bases and J 4 bases, with 17 bases left between them. The V gene's germline CDR1 is MNHEY and CDR2 SVGAGI. This CDR3 is 16 amino acids long. The CDR3 DNA reads as TGTGCCAGCAGTTACGGGGGGGCCCGGAAGGGAGAGACCCAGTACTTC. The encoded protein is CASSYGGARKGETQYF.

This clone was counted only a few times. V is TRBV2 and J is TRBJ2-5; the D gene is possibly TRBD2 (5 bases). Trimming removed 8 bases from V and 2 bases from J, with 18 bases in between. Germline CDR1 is SNHLY and CDR2 is FYNNEI. CDR3 length equals 15 residues. DNA of the CDR3: TGTGCCAGCGGAGCGGACGGCAACCCTCAAGAGACCCAGTACTTC. Its translation: CASGADGNPQETQYF.

The chain carries TRBV30 and TRBJ1-3, with a possible D match to TRBD1 (5 bases). Germline values: CDR1 GTSNPN, CDR2 SVGIG (reference sequence). Trimming removed 4 bases at V and 4 bases at J, with 20 bases between. The length of the CDR3 is 16 residues. The CDR3 sequence: CAWTPRRGVSGNTIYF. For the CDR3, the DNA is TGTGCCTGGACCCCCCGTCGGGGGGTCTCGGGAAACACCATATATTTT. Drawing the rest from reference TRBV30 and TRBJ1-3, the complete variable domain is SQTIHQWPATLVQPVGSPLSLECTVEGTSNPNLYWYRQAAGRGLQLLFYSVGIGQISSEVPQNLSASRPQDRQFILSSKKLLLSDSGFYLCAWTPRRGVSGNTIYFGEGSWLTVV.

The V gene is TRBV4-2, the J gene TRBJ2-7; 8 nucleotides agree with TRBD2. J was trimmed by 4 bases and V by 3 bases; bases with no gene match: 2. The CDR3 contains 13 residues. The germline gives CDR1 LGHNA, CDR2 YNFKEQ. In nucleotides, the CDR3 is TGTGCCAGCAGCCATCAGCGGGAGTACGAGCAGTACTTC. This translates into CASSHQREYEQYF.

The CDR3 spells CASSLYRQDDYGYTF. The CDR3 region has the DNA TGTGCCAGCAGCCTTTACAGGCAGGATGACTATGGCTACACCTTC. V gene TRBV7-2 combines with J gene TRBJ1-2, with D maybe TRBD1 (5 bases). The V end lost 5 bases, the J end lost 3 bases, and 16 bases lay between the germline ends. Germline-derived CDR1 and CDR2 are SGHTA and FQGNSA. The CDR3 loop spans 15 amino acids.

V usage is TRBV29-1 and J usage is TRBJ1-2; D uncertain. This CDR3 has 12 amino acids. V was trimmed by 2 bases and J by 8 bases, leaving 12 bases between them. Germline loops: CDR1 SQVTM, CDR2 ANQGSEA. CDR3 sequence reads: CSVESLTRGYTF. In DNA, the CDR3 is TGCAGCGTTGAAAGTCTTACGAGGGGCTACACCTTC. The full variable domain, rest sourced from reference TRBV29-1 and TRBJ1-2, is SAVISQKPSRDICQRGTSLTIQCQVDSQVTMMFWYRQQPGQSLTLIATANQGSEATYESGFVIDKFPISRPNLTFSTLTVSNMSPEDSSIYLCSVESLTRGYTFGSGTRLTVV.

CDR3 sequence: CSLGSGNYGYTF. CDR3 nucleotide sequence: TGCAGCCTCGGATCAGGGAACTATGGCTACACCTTC. V and J are TRBV29-1 and TRBJ1-2; D may be TRBD1 (5 bases). V dropped 8 bases and J dropped 2 bases, with 12 bases sitting between them. The CDR3 contains 12 residues. In germline, CDR1 is SQVTM, CDR2 ANQGSEA.

This clone has a handful of counts. This chain joins TRBV5-4 and TRBJ2-7; tentative D call: TRBD2 (6 bases). CDR1 and CDR2 (germline): SGHNT, YYREEE (reference sequence). Trimming removed 4 bases from V and 4 bases from J, with 12 bases in between. The CDR3 loop spans 13 amino acids. DNA for the CDR3: TGTGCCAGCAGCCCGGGAGCGGGTTACGAGCAGTACTTC. This gives the protein CASSPGAGYEQYF.

The chain employs TRBV19 and TRBJ1-5; the D gene is possibly TRBD1 (5 bases). Germline values: CDR1 LNHDA, CDR2 SQIVND (reference sequence). V was pared by 5 bases and J by 1 base, with 21 bases between. CDR3 length: 18 residues. In DNA, the CDR3 is TGTGCCAGTAGTTCGGCATTAGCGGGGGTCAGAAGCAATCAGCCCCAGCATTTT. It translates to CASSSALAGVRSNQPQHF. Filled out from reference TRBV19 and TRBJ1-5, the complete variable domain reads DGGITQSPKYLFRKEGQNVTLSCEQNLNHDAMYWYRQDPGQGLRLIYYSQIVNDFQKGDIAEGYSVSREKKESFPLTVTSAQKNPTAFYLCASSSALAGVRSNQPQHFGDGTRLSIL.

J is TRBJ1-1 and V is TRBV3-1 (or the pseudogene TRBV3-2), with D unresolved. The CDR3 extends over 13 amino acids. Per the germline V gene, CDR1 is LGHDT and CDR2 is YNNKEL (reference sequence). With 4 bases removed from V and 5 bases from J, the gap between germline ends came to 11 bases. CDR3 residues: CASSRHPGTEAFF. CDR3 nucleotide sequence: TGTGCCAGCAGCCGACACCCGGGGACTGAAGCTTTCTTT.

The chain is built from TRBV5-4 and TRBJ2-7, with TRBD1 matching over 7 bases. CDR1 is SGHNT, CDR2 YYREEE, per germline (reference sequence). The CDR3 sequence is 15 residues long. V shed 1 base and J 4 bases; nucleotides not matched to a gene: 8. The DNA for the CDR3 is TGTGCCAGCAGCTTGTATGGGACAGAAGCTTACGAGCAGTACTTC. This codes for CASSLYGTEAYEQYF. The full variable domain, completed using reference TRBV5-4 and TRBJ2-7, is ETGVTQSPTHLIKTRGQQVTLRCSSQSGHNTVSWYQQALGQGPQFIFQYYREEENGRGNFPPRFSGLQFPNYSSELNVNALELDDSALYLCASSLYGTEAYEQYFGPGTRLTVT.

V and J are TRBV14 and TRBJ2-3, with TRBD2 matching over 8 bases. Germline CDR1 is SGHDN and CDR2 is FVKESK. The CDR3 spans 16 residues. With V trimmed by 1 base and J by 8 bases, 11 bases remained unmatched. CDR3: CASSQVTGGLIGTQYF. In nucleotides, the CDR3 is TGTGCCAGCAGCCAAGTAACGGGAGGGCTTATTGGTACGCAGTATTTT. The variable domain in full, completed from reference TRBV14 and TRBJ2-3, reads EAGVTQFPSHSVIEKGQTVTLRCDPISGHDNLYWYRRVMGKEIKFLLHFVKESKQDESGMPNNRFLAERTGGTYSTLKVQPAELEDSGVYFCASSQVTGGLIGTQYFGPGTRLTVL.

The count of this clone is one. This chain uses TRBV14 with TRBJ2-1; 8 bases fit TRBD2. V was pared by 4 bases and J by 5 bases, with 7 bases of the junction left unmatched. The CDR3 consists of 15 residues. Germline CDR1 SGHDN, CDR2 FVKESK. The CDR3 bases are TGTGCCAGCAGCCTCGGGGGGGCCGCCCACAATGAGCAGTTCTTC. Amino acids: CASSLGGAAHNEQFF.

The chain employs TRBV19 and TRBJ1-5; 7 bases are shared with TRBD1. Germline CDR1 reads LNHDA; CDR2 reads SQIVND (reference sequence). The CDR3 consists of 13 residues. The J segment lost 2 bases and the V segment lost 8 bases, leaving 3 bases of the junction unmatched. For the CDR3, the DNA is TGTGCCAGTTCGGGGACAGGCAATCAGCCCCAGCATTTT. Translating gives CASSGTGNQPQHF.

The chain joins TRBV9 to TRBJ2-1, with 8 bases matching TRBD2. CDR3 length: 16 amino acids. Losses at the gene ends were 4 bases for V and 6 bases for J; bases not matched to a gene: 12. Germline-derived CDR1 and CDR2 are SGDLS and YYNGEE. CDR3 nucleotide sequence: TGTGCCAGCAGCCCTCCCCGTGCGAGCGGGAGCAATGAGCAGTTCTTC. This encodes CASSPPRASGSNEQFF. The variable domain in full, completed from reference TRBV9 and TRBJ2-1, reads DSGVTQTPKHLITATGQRVTLRCSPRSGDLSVYWYQQSLDQGLQFLIQYYNGEERAKGNILERFSAQQFPDLHSELNLSSLELGDSALYFCASSPPRASGSNEQFFGPGTRLTVL.

The chain uses TRBV28 and TRBJ2-7, with 8 bases fitting TRBD2. Unmatched junction bases numbered 6, after V lost 2 bases and J lost 12 bases. CDR3 length equals 12 residues. In germline, CDR1 is MDHEN, CDR2 SYDVKM. CDR3 residues: CASSLTGRGGYF. In DNA, the CDR3 is TGTGCCAGCAGTTTAACCGGGAGGGGGGGGTACTTC. Complete variable domain (other parts from reference TRBV28 and TRBJ2-7): DVKVTQSSRYLVKRTGEKVFLECVQDMDHENMFWYRQDPGLGLRLIYFSYDVKMKEKGDIPEGYSVSREKKERFSLILESASTNQTSMYLCASSLTGRGGYFGPGTRLTVT.

The rearrangement uses TRBV19 and TRBJ1-1; D is ambiguous. V gave up 4 bases and J gave up 11 bases, with 20 bases separating them. The germline V gene encodes CDR1 LNHDA and CDR2 SQIVND (reference sequence). The CDR3 spans 14 residues. CDR3 nucleotide sequence: TGTGCCAGTAGTACCCCCGGACCGTTTACGGGGGCTTTCTTT. It translates to CASSTPGPFTGAFF.

The rearrangement joins TRBV30 to TRBJ2-7; maybe TRBD1 (6 bases). This CDR3 has 13 residues. Germline V gives CDR1 GTSNPN, CDR2 SVGIG (reference sequence). V dropped 3 bases and J dropped 2 bases, with 11 bases sitting between them. The CDR3 DNA is TGTGCCTGGAGAGGGTCAGGGGCCTACGAGCAGTACTTC. It codes for CAWRGSGAYEQYF. The whole variable domain, filled in from reference TRBV30 and TRBJ2-7, reads SQTIHQWPATLVQPVGSPLSLECTVEGTSNPNLYWYRQAAGRGLQLLFYSVGIGQISSEVPQNLSASRPQDRQFILSSKKLLLSDSGFYLCAWRGSGAYEQYFGPGTRLTVT.

The chain employs TRBV7-9 and TRBJ1-1, with D possibly TRBD1 on 5 matching bases. The CDR3 consists of 12 residues. V was cut by 6 bases and J by 11 bases, with 16 bases left in between. The germline V gene has CDR1 SEHNR and CDR2 FQNEAQ (reference sequence). CDR3 sequence reads: CASRLVGGEAFF. CDR3 in DNA: TGTGCCAGCAGACTGGTGGGAGGGGAGGCTTTCTTT.

As DNA, the CDR3 is TGTGCCACCTACGCCCCGACAGGGGTTGGTGAAAAACTGTTTTTT. It translates to CATYAPTGVGEKLFF. This chain uses TRBV2 with TRBJ1-4; 8 nucleotides match TRBD1. V was pared by 10 bases and J by 7 bases, with 14 bases of the junction left unmatched. CDR3 length: 15 residues. Germline-derived CDR1 and CDR2 are SNHLY and FYNNEI.

The V gene is TRBV7-2, the J gene TRBJ1-1; 7 nucleotides match TRBD1. The CDR3 is 15 residues long. J lost 4 bases, V lost 3 bases, and 8 bases had no gene match. Germline V CDR1 and CDR2: SGHTA, FQGNSA. The CDR3: CASSLRQGGGTEAFF. The CDR3 DNA is TGTGCCAGCAGCTTGCGGCAGGGGGGAGGCACTGAAGCTTTCTTT.

The chain recombines TRBV6-6 with TRBJ2-6; the match to TRBD1 covers 10 bases. Germline V CDR1 and CDR2: MNHNY, SVGAGI (reference sequence). This CDR3 has 15 residues. The ends lost 5 bases at V and 2 bases at J; junction bases unmatched: 0. CDR3 in amino acids: CASSDRGPGANVLTF. CDR3 coding DNA: TGTGCCAGCAGTGACAGGGGGCCTGGGGCCAACGTCCTGACTTTC.

The chain links TRBV6-5 to TRBJ1-2; D is ambiguous. The V gene's germline CDR1 is MNHEY and CDR2 SVGAGI. V was cut by 6 bases and J by 1 base, with 9 bases left in between. CDR3 length: 13 residues. The chain's CDR3 is CASSIHLNYGYTF. The CDR3 nucleotides read TGTGCCAGCAGCATACACCTTAACTATGGCTACACCTTC.

The table lists this clone with a count of one. V is TRBV7-9 and J is TRBJ1-1; perhaps TRBD1 as D (6 bases). The CDR3 totals 15 residues. Germline V gene lookup returns CDR1 SEHNR and CDR2 FQNEAQ (reference sequence). Trimming removed 3 bases from V and 4 bases from J, with 15 bases in between. CDR3 amino acids: CASSFTGLMGTEAFF. The CDR3 region has the DNA TGTGCCAGCAGCTTTACAGGGTTAATGGGCACTGAAGCTTTCTTT.

The V call is TRBV2, the J call TRBJ2-6; D may be TRBD1 (6 bases). With 7 bases removed from V and 0 bases from J, the gap between germline ends came to 16 bases. This CDR3 is 17 amino acids long. Germline loops: CDR1 SNHLY, CDR2 FYNNEI. The CDR3 here is CASNVRDTSSGANVLTF. In DNA form, the CDR3 reads TGTGCCAGCAACGTCCGGGACACCAGCTCTGGGGCCAACGTCCTGACTTTC.

The chain recombines TRBV6-5 with TRBJ1-2; tentatively, D is TRBD1 (5 bases). The CDR3 sequence is 13 residues long. The V end lost 8 bases, the J end lost 8 bases, and 18 bases lay between the germline ends. Germline CDR1 MNHEY, CDR2 SVGAGI. This chain's CDR3 is CASLRAGNRGYTF. The CDR3 nucleotides read TGTGCCAGCCTTAGGGCCGGAAACAGGGGCTACACCTTC.

The chain couples TRBV4-3 to TRBJ1-4; TRBD1 aligns across 8 bases. CDR3 length equals 17 residues. The ends lost 1 base at V and 11 bases at J; junction bases unmatched: 15. Germline CDR1 and CDR2: LGHNA and YSLEER. The CDR3 nucleotides are TGCGCCAGCAGCCAAGCCGGTGGACAGGGACGGGTGGGTAAACTGTTTTTT. The encoded protein is CASSQAGGQGRVGKLFF.